This TCR beta chain was sequenced for a study of T-cell memory formation after mild COVID-19. Germline-derived CDR1 and CDR2 are SGHRS and YFSETQ. V was pared by 0 bases and J by 8 bases, with 14 bases between. CDR3 length: 14 residues. 5'RACE primed at constant segments yielded TCR alpha and TCR beta cDNA libraries bearing sample barcodes and UMIs. TCRdb independently ran MiXCR on the 5' RACE reads; one entry per CDR3 protein. The sample consists of roughly 410,000 distinct CDR3 sequences, 20% to 30% of them appearing once. Study-wide results and caveats: CD4+ contracting clones lay mainly in CM and EM, CD8+ ones in EMRA. Pre-infection memory carried some responding clones, suggesting that cross-reactive memory joined.

Notes on this clonotype: What it binds is not known.

The rearrangement links TRBV5-1 to TRBJ1-2; D is perhaps TRBD1 (5 bases). This clonotype was obtained from an adult woman who had mild COVID-19 (a few samples of this study predate the infection). Cell type and time point are not known. Sequencing used PBMCs or a T cell subset sorted from them (not recorded which). CDR3 loop: CASSLEQVSRGYTF. Written as DNA, the CDR3 is TGCGCCAGCAGCTTGGAACAGGTTTCGCGAGGCTACACCTTC.